This T cell receptor beta chain was captured by sequencing in a study of T-cell memory formation after mild COVID-19. Germline V gene sequence: CDR1 SEHNR, CDR2 FQNEAQ (reference sequence). The J segment lost 8 bases and the V segment lost 5 bases, leaving 6 bases of the junction unmatched. The CDR3 sequence is 14 residues long. Each CDR3 protein gets one entry after TCRdb re-called the 5' RACE reads with MiXCR. The sample lists 350,000 to 500,000 distinct CDR3 sequences, 20% to 30% seen once, with roughly 13% in the top ten. The table lists this clonotype with a few counts. Sample: PBMCs or a T cell subset sorted from them (not recorded which). The TCR comes from an adult woman who had mild COVID-19 (a few samples of this study predate the infection). Cell type and time point are not known. The J gene is TRBJ1-6, the V gene TRBV7-9; 7 bases line up with TRBD1. In DNA form, the CDR3 reads TGTGCCAGCAGCGCCGACAGGGCATATTCACCCCTCCACTTT. It translates to CASSADRAYSPLHF. The whole variable domain, remainder taken from reference TRBV7-9 and TRBJ1-6, is DTGVSQNPRHKITKRGQNVTFRCDPISEHNRLYWYRQTLGQGPEFLTYFQNEAQLEKSRLLSDRFSAERPKGSFSTLEIQRTEQGDSAMYLCASSADRAYSPLHFGNGTRLTVT.